This TCR beta chain was observed in a study of blood T cell repertoires in COVID-19. The CDR3 has 16 residues. Germline values: CDR1 SGHAT, CDR2 FQNNGV. The V end was cut by 4 bases, the J end by 3 bases, with 18 bases between. Only in-frame clones appear in the TCRdb table, and some are missing; sequencing was by immunoSEQ multiplex PCR. The repertoire holds roughly 250,000 clones, with 85% to 90% as singletons. Participants spanned ages about 18 to 100 years and resided in roughly 22 US areas. The sequenced sample consisted of PBMCs or T cells enriched from blood (not recorded which). The chain carries TRBV11-2 and TRBJ1-2; D gene unclear. The receptor comes from a woman younger than 30 who had recovered from COVID-19. The CDR3 region is CASSSQSLGEHYGYTF. CDR3 sequence (DNA): TGTGCCAGCAGCTCCCAAAGTCTCGGGGAGCACTATGGCTACACCTTC.